The clone carrying this T cell receptor (beta chain) was picked up a small number of times. Antigen unknown. Germline CDR1 reads MNHNS; CDR2 reads SASEGT. This CDR3 is built from 15 residues. The V end was cut by 4 bases, the J end by 4 bases, with 14 bases between. This sample is part of a study of vaccination and CD4 T cells after COVID-19. Study context: Three convalescent patients gave samples at day 14 post-vaccination, and they were sampled again at days 161 to 241 post-vaccination. The cells were exposed to overlapping spike peptides originating from SARS-CoV-2, HCoV-NL63, HCoV-OC43 and HCoV-229E for stimulation.

Time point of the sample: late sampling 161 to 241 days after vaccination in a few convalescent patients. Treatment in this sample: roughly nine-day PBMC culture with coronavirus spike peptide pools or control peptides (ViraFEST assay). The Oncomine TCR Beta short-read assay sequenced DNA from cultured CD4+ T cells. TCRdb re-called the PCR reads with MiXCR, one entry per CDR3 protein. The profile shows about 22,000 distinct CDR3 sequences, about a third of them singletons. This sequence joins TRBV6-1 and TRBJ1-5, with D perhaps matching TRBD1 (5 bases). The sequenced sample was CD4+ T cells from blood, cultured in vitro, obtained about 7 months after SARS-CoV-2 vaccination. The origin of this receptor is a human donor who had recovered from COVID-19. The DNA of the CDR3 is TGTGCCAGCAGTGGCCCGCAGGGCCCAAATCAGCCCCAGCATTTT. It is translated as CASSGPQGPNQPQHF.